The source of this T cell receptor beta chain is a study of cytomegalovirus exposure and HLA in healthy donors. Study-wide context: About four fifths of 300 to 450 genotyped donors fell in the Caucasian-associated ancestry cluster. The study, taken as a whole, reports: The investigators catalogued some 150 TCR beta chains as cytomegalovirus-associated. When analyzed later, a missense DCLRE1C variant was found to be linked to TCR beta V- and J-gene trimming. Immune exposure was documented only through CMV serostatus.

The ends lost 4 bases at V and 2 bases at J; junction bases unmatched: 5. Looked up from germline, CDR1 is SGHDN and CDR2 is FVKESK. The CDR3 has 16 residues. In the PCR, 60 Vbeta and 13 Jbeta primers were used. The repertoire was sequenced with immunoSEQ multiplex PCR; TCRdb's copy has only in-frame clones and lacks some. The sample shows about 170,000 clones, roughly 80% of them seen only once. Comments on this clone: The antigen is undetermined.

The TCR sequence derives from a woman aged 18-29 years in good health and CMV-seronegative. This sequence joins TRBV14 and TRBJ2-3; 11 bases are shared with TRBD2. Sequencing was done on a sample of PBMCs. In DNA, the CDR3 is TGTGCCAGCAGCCCACTAGCGGGGGCCCCCACAGATACGCAGTATTTT. It specifies CASSPLAGAPTDTQYF.